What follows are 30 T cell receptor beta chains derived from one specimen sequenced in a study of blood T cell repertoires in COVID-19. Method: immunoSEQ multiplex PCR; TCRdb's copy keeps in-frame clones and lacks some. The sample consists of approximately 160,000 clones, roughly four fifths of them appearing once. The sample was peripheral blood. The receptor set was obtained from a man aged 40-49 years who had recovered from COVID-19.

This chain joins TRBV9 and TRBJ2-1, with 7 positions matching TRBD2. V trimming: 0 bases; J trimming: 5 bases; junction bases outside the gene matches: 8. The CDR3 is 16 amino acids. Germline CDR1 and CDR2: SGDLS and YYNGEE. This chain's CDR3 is CASSVDSAAGNNEQFF. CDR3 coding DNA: TGTGCCAGCAGCGTAGACTCGGCAGCGGGAAACAATGAGCAGTTCTTC.

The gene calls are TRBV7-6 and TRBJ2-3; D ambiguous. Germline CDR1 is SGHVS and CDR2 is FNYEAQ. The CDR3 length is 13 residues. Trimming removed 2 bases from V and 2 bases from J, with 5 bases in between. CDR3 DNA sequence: TGTGCCAGCAGCTTAAGCGACACAGATACGCAGTATTTT. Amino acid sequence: CASSLSDTDTQYF.

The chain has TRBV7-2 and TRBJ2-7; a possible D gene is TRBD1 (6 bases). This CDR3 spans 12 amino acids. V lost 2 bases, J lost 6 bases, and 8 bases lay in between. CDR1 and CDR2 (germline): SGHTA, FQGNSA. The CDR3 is CASSLTGFEQYF. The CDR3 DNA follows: TGTGCCAGCAGCTTAACAGGGTTCGAGCAGTACTTC.

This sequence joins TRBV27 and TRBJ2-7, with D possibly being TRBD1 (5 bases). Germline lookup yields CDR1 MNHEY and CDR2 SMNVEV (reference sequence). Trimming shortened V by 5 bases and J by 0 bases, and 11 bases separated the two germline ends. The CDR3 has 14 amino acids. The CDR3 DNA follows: TGTGCCAGCAGTCTGGGCAGGGTCTCCTACGAGCAGTACTTC. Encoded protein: CASSLGRVSYEQYF.

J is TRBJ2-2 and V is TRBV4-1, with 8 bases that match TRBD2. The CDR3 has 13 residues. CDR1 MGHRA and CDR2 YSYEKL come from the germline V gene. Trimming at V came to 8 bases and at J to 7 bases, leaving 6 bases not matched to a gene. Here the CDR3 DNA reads TGCGCCAGCTCCGGACTAGCAGGCGGGGAGCTGTTTTTT. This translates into CASSGLAGGELFF.

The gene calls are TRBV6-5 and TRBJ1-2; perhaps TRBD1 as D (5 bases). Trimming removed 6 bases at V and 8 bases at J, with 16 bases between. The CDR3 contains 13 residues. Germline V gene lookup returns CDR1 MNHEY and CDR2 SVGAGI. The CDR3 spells CASSGRGAGGYTF. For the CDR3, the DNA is TGTGCCAGCAGCGGGAGGGGCGCGGGCGGCTACACCTTC.

CDR3 region: CASNELAGESGELFF. The CDR3 DNA reads as TGTGCCAGCAATGAGCTAGCGGGAGAGTCCGGGGAGCTGTTTTTT. This chain connects TRBV28 to TRBJ2-2; 10 positions match TRBD2. Germline CDR1 and CDR2: MDHEN and SYDVKM. V gave up 7 bases and J gave up 6 bases; unmatched junction bases: 8. The CDR3 totals 15 residues.

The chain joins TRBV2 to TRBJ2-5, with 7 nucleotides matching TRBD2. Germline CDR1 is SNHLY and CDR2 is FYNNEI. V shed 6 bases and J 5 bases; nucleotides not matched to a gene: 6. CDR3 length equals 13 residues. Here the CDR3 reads CASSPGLGETQYF. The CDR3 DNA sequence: TGTGCCAGCAGCCCCGGACTAGGGGAGACCCAGTACTTC.

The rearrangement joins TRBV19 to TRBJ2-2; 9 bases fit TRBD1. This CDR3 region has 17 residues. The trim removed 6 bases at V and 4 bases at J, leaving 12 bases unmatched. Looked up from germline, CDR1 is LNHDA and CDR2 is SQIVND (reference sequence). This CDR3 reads CASSVNPGQGSTGELFF. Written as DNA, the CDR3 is TGTGCCAGTAGCGTAAATCCGGGACAGGGATCCACCGGGGAGCTGTTTTTT.

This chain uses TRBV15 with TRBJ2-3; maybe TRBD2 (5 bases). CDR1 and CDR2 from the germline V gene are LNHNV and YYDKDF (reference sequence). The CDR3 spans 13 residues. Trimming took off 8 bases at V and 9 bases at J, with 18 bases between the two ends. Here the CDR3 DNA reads TGTGCCACCGGCCAGGCGGGTGTTCGAACGCAGTATTTT. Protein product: CATGQAGVRTQYF.

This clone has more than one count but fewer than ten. The CDR3 nucleotides read TGTGCCAGCAAAGTCACGAGGGGGTCAAATTCACCCCTCCACTTT. Translation: CASKVTRGSNSPLHF. The gene calls are TRBV6-5 and TRBJ1-6, with D possibly matching TRBD1 (6 bases). CDR3 length equals 15 residues. The V and J ends lost 7 bases and 7 bases respectively, with 17 bases between them. Germline V gene sequence: CDR1 MNHEY, CDR2 SVGAGI.

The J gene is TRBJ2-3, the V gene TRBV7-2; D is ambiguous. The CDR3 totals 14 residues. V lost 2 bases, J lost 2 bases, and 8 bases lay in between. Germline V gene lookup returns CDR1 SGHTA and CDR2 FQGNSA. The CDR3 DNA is TGTGCCAGCAGCTTAATCCGTAACACAGATACGCAGTATTTT. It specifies CASSLIRNTDTQYF.

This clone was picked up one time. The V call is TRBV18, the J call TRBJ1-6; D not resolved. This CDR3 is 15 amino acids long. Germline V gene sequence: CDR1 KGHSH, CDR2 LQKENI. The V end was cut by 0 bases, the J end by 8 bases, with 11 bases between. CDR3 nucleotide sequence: TGTGCCAGCTCACCACCTGGCCCGCGGTATTCACCCCTCCACTTT. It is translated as CASSPPGPRYSPLHF.

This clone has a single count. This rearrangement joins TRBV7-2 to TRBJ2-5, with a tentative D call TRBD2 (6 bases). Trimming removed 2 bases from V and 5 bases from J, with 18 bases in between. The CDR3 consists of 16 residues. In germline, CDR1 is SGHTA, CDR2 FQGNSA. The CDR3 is CASSLMPRFAGETQYF. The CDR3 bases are TGTGCCAGCAGCTTAATGCCCCGGTTCGCGGGGGAGACCCAGTACTTC.

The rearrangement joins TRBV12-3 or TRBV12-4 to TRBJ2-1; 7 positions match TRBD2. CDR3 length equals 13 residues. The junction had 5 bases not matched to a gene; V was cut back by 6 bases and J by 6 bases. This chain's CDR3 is CASSSSGFNEQFF. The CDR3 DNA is TGTGCCAGCAGCTCTAGCGGTTTCAATGAGCAGTTCTTC.

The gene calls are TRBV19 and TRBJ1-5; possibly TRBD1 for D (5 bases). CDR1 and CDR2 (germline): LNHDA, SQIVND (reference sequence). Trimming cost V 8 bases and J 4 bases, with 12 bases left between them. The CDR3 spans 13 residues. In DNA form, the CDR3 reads TGTGCCAGTGTAGGGACTTATAATCAGCCCCAGCATTTT. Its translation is CASVGTYNQPQHF. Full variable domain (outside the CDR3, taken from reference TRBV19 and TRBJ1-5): DGGITQSPKYLFRKEGQNVTLSCEQNLNHDAMYWYRQDPGQGLRLIYYSQIVNDFQKGDIAEGYSVSREKKESFPLTVTSAQKNPTAFYLCASVGTYNQPQHFGDGTRLSIL.

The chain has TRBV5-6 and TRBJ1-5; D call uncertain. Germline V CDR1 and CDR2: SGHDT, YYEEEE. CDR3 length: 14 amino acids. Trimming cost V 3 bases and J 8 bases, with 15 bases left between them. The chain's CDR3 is CASSSGLPGEPQHF. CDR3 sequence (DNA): TGTGCCAGCAGCTCAGGACTCCCCGGGGAGCCCCAGCATTTT.

The CDR3, as DNA: TGCGCCAGCAGCCAAGAATGGTCCAGTCCCTACGAGCAGTACTTC. It translates to CASSQEWSSPYEQYF. The rearrangement uses TRBV4-1 and TRBJ2-7; D gene uncertain. The CDR3 runs to 15 residues. The germline V gene has CDR1 MGHRA and CDR2 YSYEKL. Deletions cut 0 bases from V and 2 bases from J, with 11 bases between.

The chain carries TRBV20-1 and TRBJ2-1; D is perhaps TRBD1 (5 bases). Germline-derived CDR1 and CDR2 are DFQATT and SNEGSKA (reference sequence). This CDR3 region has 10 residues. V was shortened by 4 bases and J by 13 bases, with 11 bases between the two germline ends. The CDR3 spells CSAINRRQFF. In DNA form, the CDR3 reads TGCAGTGCTATTAACAGGAGACAGTTCTTC.

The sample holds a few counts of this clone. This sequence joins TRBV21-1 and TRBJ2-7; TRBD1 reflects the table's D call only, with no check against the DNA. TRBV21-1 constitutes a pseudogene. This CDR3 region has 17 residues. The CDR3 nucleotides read TGTGCCAGCAGCAAAGCGCGGCGACAGGGTTGTCCCTACGAGCAGTACTTC. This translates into CASSKARRQGCPYEQYF.

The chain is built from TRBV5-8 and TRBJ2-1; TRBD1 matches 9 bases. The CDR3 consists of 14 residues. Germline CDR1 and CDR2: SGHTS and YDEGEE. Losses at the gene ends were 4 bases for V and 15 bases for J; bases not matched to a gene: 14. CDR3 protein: CASSRGQGGTHRFF. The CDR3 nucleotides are TGTGCCAGCAGCCGGGGACAGGGAGGAACCCATAGGTTCTTC.

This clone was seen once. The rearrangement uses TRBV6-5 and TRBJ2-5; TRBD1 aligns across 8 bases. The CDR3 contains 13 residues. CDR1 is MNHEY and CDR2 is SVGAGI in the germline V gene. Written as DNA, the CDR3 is TGTGCAGTTACAGGACAGGGAATAGTGACCCAGTACTTC. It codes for CAVTGQGIVTQYF.

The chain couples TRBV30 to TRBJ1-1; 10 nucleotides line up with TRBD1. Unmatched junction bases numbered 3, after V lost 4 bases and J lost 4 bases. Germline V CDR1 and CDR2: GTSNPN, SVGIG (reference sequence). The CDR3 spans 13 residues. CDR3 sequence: CAWTRTGGTEAFF. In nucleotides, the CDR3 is TGTGCCTGGACCCGGACAGGGGGCACTGAAGCTTTCTTT.

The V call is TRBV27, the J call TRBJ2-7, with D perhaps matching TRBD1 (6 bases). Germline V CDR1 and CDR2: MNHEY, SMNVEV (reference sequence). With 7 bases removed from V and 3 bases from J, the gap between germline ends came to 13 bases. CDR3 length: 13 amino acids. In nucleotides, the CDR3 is TGTGCCAGCACGAAGGGGGTCGGCTACGAGCAGTACTTC. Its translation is CASTKGVGYEQYF.

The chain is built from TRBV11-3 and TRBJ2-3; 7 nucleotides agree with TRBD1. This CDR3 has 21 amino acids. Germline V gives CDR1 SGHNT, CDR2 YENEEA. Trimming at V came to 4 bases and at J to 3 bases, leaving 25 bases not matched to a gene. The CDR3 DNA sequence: TGTGCCAGCAGCTCAGATAAGGGTAGACAGGGACGTTTATCCACGACAGATACGCAGTATTTT. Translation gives CASSSDKGRQGRLSTTDTQYF.

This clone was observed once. Here the CDR3 DNA reads TGCGCCAGCTCCCCGGTGGGGCGCGGGGAGCTGTTTTTT. Its translation is CASSPVGRGELFF. The V gene is TRBV5-1, the J gene TRBJ2-2; a possible D gene is TRBD1 (5 bases). V dropped 7 bases and J dropped 7 bases, with 14 bases sitting between them. CDR1 SGHRS and CDR2 YFSETQ come from the germline V gene. The CDR3 is made up of 13 amino acids.

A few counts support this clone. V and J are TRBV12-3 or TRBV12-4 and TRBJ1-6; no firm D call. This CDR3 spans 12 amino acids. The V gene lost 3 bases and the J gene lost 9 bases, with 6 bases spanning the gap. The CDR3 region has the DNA TGTGCCAGCAGTTTCCGGAGTTCACCCCTCCACTTT. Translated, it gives CASSFRSSPLHF.

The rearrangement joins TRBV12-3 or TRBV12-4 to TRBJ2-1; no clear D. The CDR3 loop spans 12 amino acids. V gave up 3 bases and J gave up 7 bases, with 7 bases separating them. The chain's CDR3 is CASSFPRNEQFF. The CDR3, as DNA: TGTGCCAGCAGTTTCCCGAGAAATGAGCAGTTCTTC.

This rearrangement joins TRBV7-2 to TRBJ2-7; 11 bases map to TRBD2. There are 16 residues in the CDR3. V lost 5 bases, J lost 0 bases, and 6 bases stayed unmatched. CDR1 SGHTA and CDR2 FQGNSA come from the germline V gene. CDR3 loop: CASSPTSGGYSYEQYF. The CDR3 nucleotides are TGTGCCAGCAGCCCTACTAGCGGGGGCTACTCCTACGAGCAGTACTTC.

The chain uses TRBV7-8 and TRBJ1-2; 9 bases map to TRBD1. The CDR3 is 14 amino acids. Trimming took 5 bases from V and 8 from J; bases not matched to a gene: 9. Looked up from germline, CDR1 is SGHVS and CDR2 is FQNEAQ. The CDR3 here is CASSPSRTGEGYTF. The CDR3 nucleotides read TGTGCCAGCAGCCCCTCCCGGACAGGGGAGGGCTACACCTTC.